This T cell receptor (beta chain) was identified in a study of CXCR3-negative and CXCR3-positive naive CD8 T cells. On this clonotype itself: Its antigen is not identified.

Libraries of TRB cDNA were made by 5' RACE and carried UMIs. Using the 5' RACE reads, TCRdb records one entry per CDR3 protein without DNA. This table holds 75,000 to 90,000 distinct CDR3 sequences. Study-wide results and limits: Both naive subsets, CXCR3-negative and CXCR3-positive, displayed similar TRBV-TRBJ usage, unlike memory cells. Diversity was high in both naive subsets and much lower in memory cells. Naive cells positive for CXCR3 carried more hydrophobic TRB CDR3s than CXCR3-negative ones.

The CDR3 sequence is 12 residues long. Germline loops: CDR1 LNHDA, CDR2 SQIVND (reference sequence). Every CD8+ subset sample held some 300,000 flow-sorted cells, done in triplicate. A CD45RO-CCR7+CD27+CD95- phenotype identified naive CD8+ T cells. The sequence came from a human donor in good health. Some clones in this sample may be carry-over from other donors' samples. The chain has TRBV19 and TRBJ2-1. The sample was naive CXCR3+ CD8+ T cells from blood. Subset given: CD45RO-CCR7+CD27+CD95- naive CD8+ T cells expressing CXCR3 (TNR3+). The CDR3 spells CASSWVENEQFF.